This record covers a single T cell receptor (beta chain). The assay was immunoSEQ multiplex PCR, and TCRdb's table has in-frame clones only and misses some. Among 300,000 to 400,000 clones listed, approximately 87% were seen once. Treatment meaning: 15 to 20 received Ad26.COV2.S at low or high dose, single or two shots; five or six received placebo; per-sample allocation not given. Samples were taken on day 63 after the first vaccine or placebo injection. In Boston, an adult donor aged 18-55 years took part. The study used a vaccine consisting of an Ad26 vector that expressed Wuhan-strain SARS-CoV-2 spike. CDR3 length: 14 residues. Germline V gene data show CDR1 as SGHRS and CDR2 as YFSETQ. V was clipped by 4 bases and J by 2 bases, with 11 bases between them. These data originate in a study of Ad26.COV2.S vaccination and SARS-CoV-2 variants.

This sequence joins TRBV5-1 and TRBJ2-3, with a possible D match to TRBD1 (6 bases). This material consisted of peripheral blood, taken in a trial of Ad26.COV2.S vaccine versus placebo. The TCR originated in a person aged 18 to 59 who received the Ad26.COV2.S COVID-19 vaccine or a placebo. CDR3 nucleotides: TGCGCCAGCAGCACTACAGGGTACACAGATACGCAGTATTTT. It yields the protein CASSTTGYTDTQYF. Combining the CDR3 with reference TRBV5-1 and TRBJ2-3 gives the whole variable domain KAGVTQTPRYLIKTRGQQVTLSCSPISGHRSVSWYQQTPGQGLQFLFEYFSETQRNKGNFPGRFSGRQFSNSRSEMNVSTLELGDSALYLCASSTTGYTDTQYFGPGTRLTVL.